This T cell receptor beta chain was obtained from a study of Ad26.COV2.S vaccination and SARS-CoV-2 variants. Study background: Doses of Ad26.COV2.S were injected into muscle once or twice, 56 days apart.

Treatment specified: roughly 18 received Ad26.COV2.S at low or high dose, single or two shots; a few received placebo; per-sample allocation not given. Day 63 after the first vaccine or placebo injection was the time point for sampling. The individual, an adult aged 18-55 years, was a donor in Boston. Note on this clone: Its antigen is still unknown.

Germline V gene lookup returns CDR1 WSHSY and CDR2 SAAADI. The V and J ends lost 2 bases and 2 bases, in that order; junction bases with no gene match: 5. The CDR3 runs to 16 residues. Study results and caveats: The breadth of spike-specific CD8+ and CD4+ T cell responses after vaccination was reportedly substantial. Vaccinees showed greater spike-specific TCR breadth than placebo recipients.

The data were produced by immunoSEQ multiplex PCR, yet TCRdb's version contains in-frame clones alone and is incomplete. The table lists about 350,000 clones, less than 90% of them singletons. The sequencing used peripheral blood, collected in a trial of Ad26.COV2.S vaccine versus placebo. The V and J genes are TRBV10-2 and TRBJ2-1, with 8 bases lining up with TRBD1. This receptor was obtained from a person between 18 and 60 years old who received the Ad26.COV2.S COVID-19 vaccine or a placebo. CDR3 sequence reads: CASSEVGRGPYNEQFF. The CDR3 DNA is TGCGCCAGCAGTGAGGTCGGCAGGGGGCCCTACAATGAGCAGTTCTTC.